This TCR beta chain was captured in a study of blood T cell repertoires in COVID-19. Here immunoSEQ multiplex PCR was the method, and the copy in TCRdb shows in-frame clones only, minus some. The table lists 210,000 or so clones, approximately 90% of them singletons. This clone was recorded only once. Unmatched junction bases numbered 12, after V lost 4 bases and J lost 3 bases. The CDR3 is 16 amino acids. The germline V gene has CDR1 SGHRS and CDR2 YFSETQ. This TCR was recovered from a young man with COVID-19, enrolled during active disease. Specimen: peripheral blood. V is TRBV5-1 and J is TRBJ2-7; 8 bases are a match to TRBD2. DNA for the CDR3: TGCGCCAGCAGCCCGCAATCGGGACTAGTCGGCTACGAGCAGTACTTC. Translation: CASSPQSGLVGYEQYF.